The 31 T cell receptor beta chains below all came from one sample that was sequenced in a study of response to subunit inactivated influenza vaccine (dated by TCRdb to the late 2010s). The library was prepared using RT-PCR. Sequencing took place on an Illumina HiSeq 2500. TCRdb reworked the public reads: Q25 trimming with fastp, MiXCR clone assembly, productive beta chains retained. Each entry merges the rows of one CDR3 protein and shows their most common DNA and genes. The table for this sample lists approximately 730,000 distinct CDR3 sequences; approximately 15% of them were counted only once. 5.5% to 7% of the sample comes from the top ten. The starting material was PBMCs from blood, obtained less than 15 days before vaccination. All receptors derive from a man aged 45-60 years who received an inactivated influenza vaccine. Donor details come from another sample of the same person, matched by shared clones.

The rearrangement links TRBV7-9 to TRBJ2-5; 8 bases match TRBD2. Germline CDR1 reads SEHNR; CDR2 reads FQNEAQ (reference sequence). CDR3 length: 17 amino acids. Trimming at V came to 1 base and at J to 3 bases, leaving 10 bases not matched to a gene. The CDR3 loop reads CASSLVGTRIFEETQYF. The CDR3 nucleotides are TGTGCCAGCAGCTTAGTCGGGACTAGAATTTTCGAAGAGACCCAGTACTTC. Full variable domain (remainder filled in from reference TRBV7-9 and TRBJ2-5): DTGVSQNPRHKITKRGQNVTFRCDPISEHNRLYWYRQTLGQGPEFLTYFQNEAQLEKSRLLSDRFSAERPKGSFSTLEIQRTEQGDSAMYLCASSLVGTRIFEETQYFGPGTRLLVL.

This clonotype was seen many times. The CDR3 coding sequence is TGTGCCAGCAGCCGACAACCGCAAGAGACCCAGTACTTC. Its protein is CASSRQPQETQYF. The chain combines TRBV6-1 with TRBJ2-5; no reliable D call. CDR3 length: 13 residues. From germline, CDR1 is MNHNS and CDR2 SASEGT. V was cut by 6 bases and J by 2 bases, with 10 bases left in between.

This clonotype has just a few counts. The genes are TRBV29-1 and TRBJ2-1; D is uncertain. Germline-derived CDR1 and CDR2 are SQVTM and ANQGSEA. CDR3 length equals 8 residues. In nucleotides, the CDR3 is TGCGGCTACAATGAGCAGTTCTTC. It encodes CGYNEQFF.

The rearrangement uses TRBV7-9 and TRBJ2-1; TRBD1 matches 7 bases. V shed 5 bases, J shed 7 bases, and the junction held 8 bases outside the gene matches. The CDR3 runs to 14 residues. Germline lookup yields CDR1 SEHNR and CDR2 FQNEAQ (reference sequence). CDR3 nucleotides: TGTGCCAGCAGCCCATGGACAGGTGGGAATGAGCAGTTCTTC. It is translated as CASSPWTGGNEQFF. The variable domain in full, completed from reference TRBV7-9 and TRBJ2-1, reads DTGVSQNPRHKITKRGQNVTFRCDPISEHNRLYWYRQTLGQGPEFLTYFQNEAQLEKSRLLSDRFSAERPKGSFSTLEIQRTEQGDSAMYLCASSPWTGGNEQFFGPGTRLTVL.

Comments on this clonotype: One end of the junction is discordant with germline, which a read error may explain. The CDR3 DNA reads TGTACCACCAGCCGGGACAACGAAGAGACCCAGTACTTC. Translation gives CTTSRDNEETQYF. The rearrangement uses TRBV15 and TRBJ2-5, with D tentatively TRBD1 (6 bases). Germline CDR1 reads LNHNV; CDR2 reads YYDKDF (reference sequence). This CDR3 is 13 amino acids long.

There are many counts of this clonotype. The genes are TRBV12-3 or TRBV12-4 and TRBJ2-5; D might be TRBD1 or TRBD2, each matching 5 bases. Trimming removed 3 bases at V and 4 bases at J, with 12 bases between. The length of the CDR3 is 14 residues. The CDR3 loop is CASSLLSGRETQYF. The CDR3 DNA reads TGTGCCAGCAGTTTGTTGTCGGGGCGAGAGACCCAGTACTTC.

This clonotype has more than one count but fewer than ten. This rearrangement joins TRBV5-1 to TRBJ2-3; D is uncertain. CDR3 size: 15 residues. V lost 0 bases to trimming and J lost 0 bases, with 8 bases between them. In germline, CDR1 is SGHRS, CDR2 YFSETQ. This CDR3 is CASSLDGFSTDTQYF. The CDR3 coding sequence is TGCGCCAGCAGCTTGGACGGGTTTAGCACAGATACGCAGTATTTT.

This clonotype was picked up a small number of times. The V and J genes are TRBV7-9 and TRBJ1-6, with TRBD1 matching over 8 bases. Germline V CDR1 and CDR2: SEHNR, FQNEAQ (reference sequence). J gave up 6 bases and V 5 bases, and 9 bases lay outside the gene matches. The CDR3 runs 16 residues. CDR3 nucleotide sequence: TGTGCCAGCAGCATTTCCGGGACAGGACTTAATTCACCCCTCCACTTT. Amino acid sequence: CASSISGTGLNSPLHF.

The chain has TRBV7-9 and TRBJ2-5; D is uncertain. Looked up from germline, CDR1 is SEHNR and CDR2 is FQNEAQ (reference sequence). The CDR3 is 11 residues long. The V and J ends lost 6 bases and 7 bases respectively, with 9 bases between them. The CDR3 DNA reads as TGTGCCAGCAGATACGAGACGACCCAGTACTTC. Encoded protein: CASRYETTQYF. The variable domain in full, with the rest retrieved from reference TRBV7-9 and TRBJ2-5, is DTGVSQNPRHKITKRGQNVTFRCDPISEHNRLYWYRQTLGQGPEFLTYFQNEAQLEKSRLLSDRFSAERPKGSFSTLEIQRTEQGDSAMYLCASRYETTQYFGPGTRLLVL.

CDR3 nucleotide sequence: TGTGCCAGCAGCCAACACATAGATACGCAGTATTTT. Translation: CASSQHIDTQYF. The chain couples TRBV12-3 or TRBV12-4 to TRBJ2-3; D remains unclear. V gave up 6 bases and J gave up 5 bases, with 9 bases separating them. This CDR3 has 12 amino acids.

The CDR3 region is CASSQGFSEQFF. The CDR3 DNA follows: TGTGCCAGCAGTCAGGGGTTTAGTGAGCAGTTCTTC. The genes are TRBV6-1 and TRBJ2-1, with D perhaps TRBD1 (6 bases). The CDR3 is made up of 12 amino acids. Between the trimmed V and J ends, which lost 5 bases and 9 bases, there was a span of 11 bases. Germline V CDR1 and CDR2: MNHNS, SASEGT.

This clonotype was seen more than once but under ten times. The genes are TRBV11-2 and TRBJ2-7, with a weak D call TRBD1 (6 bases). Germline V lookup: CDR1 SGHAT, CDR2 FQNNGV. The V gene lost 1 base and the J gene lost 0 bases, with 10 bases spanning the gap. This CDR3 comprises 15 residues. The CDR3 is CASSLGGPFSYEQYF. CDR3 nucleotide sequence: TGTGCCAGCAGCTTAGGGGGGCCGTTCTCCTACGAGCAGTACTTC. Using reference TRBV11-2 and TRBJ2-7 for the parts outside the CDR3, the full variable domain is EAGVAQSPRYKIIEKRQSVAFWCNPISGHATLYWYQQILGQGPKLLIQFQNNGVVDDSQLPKDRFSAERLKGVDSTLKIQPAKLEDSAVYLCASSLGGPFSYEQYFGPGTRLTVT.

This clonotype has just a few counts. The J gene is TRBJ1-2, the V gene TRBV21-1; the table's D call, TRBD1, was not checked against the DNA. TRBV21-1 has pseudogene status. This CDR3 region has 14 residues. In nucleotides, the CDR3 is TGTGCCAGCAGCAATAGGTACAGGACCTATGGCTACACCTTC. Residues: CASSNRYRTYGYTF.

This clonotype was observed a few times. The chain combines TRBV7-2 with TRBJ1-5; tentatively, D is TRBD1 (5 bases). The V end lost 5 bases, the J end lost 6 bases, and 11 bases lay between the germline ends. The CDR3 is made up of 13 amino acids. CDR1 and CDR2 from the germline V gene are SGHTA and FQGNSA. The CDR3 nucleotides are TGTGCCAGCAGCGCCCAGGGAGGTCAGCCCCAGCATTTT. It encodes CASSAQGGQPQHF.

The chain carries TRBV3-1 and TRBJ2-7; TRBD2 agrees at 7 bases. The germline gives CDR1 LGHDT, CDR2 YNNKEL (reference sequence). The ends lost 1 base at V and 4 bases at J; junction bases unmatched: 7. The length of the CDR3 is 15 residues. The CDR3 bases are TGTGCCAGCAGCCAAGGCGTGGGAGGGCCATACGAGCAGTACTTC. Amino acids: CASSQGVGGPYEQYF.

This clonotype was seen a handful of times. This chain connects TRBV4-3 to TRBJ1-1; tentatively, D is TRBD1 (6 bases). This CDR3 comprises 13 residues. Deletions cut 6 bases from V and 5 bases from J, with 13 bases between. Germline values: CDR1 LGHNA, CDR2 YSLEER. The CDR3 nucleotides read TGCGCCAGCAGGCAGGGGACGGGGACTGAAGCTTTCTTT. It translates to CASRQGTGTEAFF.

This CDR3 is CASRFPGGAGTEAFF. The DNA of the CDR3 is TGTGCCAGCAGATTCCCTGGGGGGGCTGGGACTGAAGCTTTCTTT. This chain joins TRBV28 and TRBJ1-1; tentative D call: TRBD1 (6 bases). Trimming removed 6 bases at V and 5 bases at J, with 19 bases between. This CDR3 region has 15 residues. Germline V CDR1 and CDR2: MDHEN, SYDVKM.

The gene calls are TRBV12-3 or TRBV12-4 and TRBJ2-7; D is unresolved. V was pared by 1 base and J by 1 base, with 8 bases between. CDR3 size: 14 residues. CDR3 in amino acids: CASSLVASSYEQYF. The CDR3 coding sequence is TGTGCCAGCAGTTTAGTCGCGAGTTCCTACGAGCAGTACTTC.

This clonotype has a handful of counts. The J gene is TRBJ2-7, the V gene TRBV14, with unresolved D. This CDR3 spans 14 amino acids. Per the germline V gene, CDR1 is SGHDN and CDR2 is FVKESK. V lost 1 base and J 2 bases, leaving 9 bases between the germline ends. CDR3: CASSQGVRAYEQYF. The DNA for the CDR3 is TGTGCCAGCAGCCAAGGGGTTAGAGCCTACGAGCAGTACTTC.

The gene calls are TRBV7-2 and TRBJ2-3, with 7 bases lining up with TRBD1. Unmatched junction bases numbered 4, after V lost 3 bases and J lost 4 bases. Germline V gene data show CDR1 as SGHTA and CDR2 as FQGNSA. This CDR3 has 14 amino acids. CDR3 coding DNA: TGTGCCAGCAGCTTTCGACAGGGCTCAGATACGCAGTATTTT. Translated: CASSFRQGSDTQYF.

The chain couples TRBV28 to TRBJ2-7, with 7 bases identical to TRBD2. There are 17 residues in the CDR3. Germline values: CDR1 MDHEN, CDR2 SYDVKM. The junction had 19 bases not matched to a gene; V was cut back by 6 bases and J by 5 bases. The CDR3 sequence: CASSLPSTRESLDEQYF. CDR3 coding DNA: TGTGCCAGCAGCCTTCCATCCACGCGGGAGTCGTTAGACGAGCAGTACTTC.

This clonotype came up many times. V is TRBV20-1 and J is TRBJ1-2; D may be TRBD1 (5 bases). Trimming cost V 3 bases and J 6 bases, with 14 bases left between them. CDR3 size: 13 residues. The germline CDR1 and CDR2 sequences are DFQATT and SNEGSKA (reference sequence). Written as DNA, the CDR3 is TGCAGTGCTAGTCCAATCCGCAGGGATGGCTACACCTTC. Translation: CSASPIRRDGYTF.

This clonotype was counted only a few times. J is TRBJ2-3 and V is TRBV5-1; a weak D match, TRBD1 (6 bases). Trimming took off 3 bases at V and 5 bases at J, with 19 bases between the two ends. Germline V gives CDR1 SGHRS, CDR2 YFSETQ. This CDR3 is built from 16 residues. CDR3 amino acids: CASSSLVAQGIDTQYF. CDR3 in DNA: TGCGCCAGCAGCTCTCTGGTGGCTCAGGGGATAGATACGCAGTATTTT.

The J gene is TRBJ2-7, the V gene TRBV5-1; D unresolved. Germline CDR1 is SGHRS and CDR2 is YFSETQ. The CDR3 has 13 amino acids. V was pared by 0 bases and J by 5 bases, with 9 bases between. CDR3 in amino acids: CASSLDLGHEQYF. The CDR3 coding sequence is TGCGCCAGCAGCTTGGATCTGGGCCACGAGCAGTACTTC.

To note about this clonotype: A junction boundary mismatches the germline segment, possibly from a read error. The chain couples TRBV28 to TRBJ2-7; maybe TRBD1 (5 bases). The CDR3 consists of 14 residues. Germline CDR1 reads MDHEN; CDR2 reads SYDVKM. CDR3 amino acids: CASSPPNLSGACLF. CDR3 nucleotide sequence: TGTGCCAGCAGTCCCCCCAATCTGTCTGGGGCCTGCCTCTTC.

The chain recombines TRBV5-1 with TRBJ2-3; D call uncertain. CDR1 and CDR2 (germline): SGHRS, YFSETQ. This CDR3 is built from 13 residues. The V end lost 0 bases, the J end lost 4 bases, and 6 bases lay between the germline ends. The DNA of the CDR3 is TGCGCCAGCAGCTTGGAACAACCAGATACGCAGTATTTT. Encoded protein: CASSLEQPDTQYF.

This clonotype was detected a few times. The CDR3 nucleotides are TGTGCCAGCAGTTTCACCGGGACAGGGGGCCGTACTGAAGCTTTCTTT. It translates to CASSFTGTGGRTEAFF. The chain carries TRBV28 and TRBJ1-1; 12 bases fit TRBD1. V shed 3 bases, J shed 5 bases, and the junction held 7 bases outside the gene matches. This CDR3 contains 16 residues. CDR1 MDHEN and CDR2 SYDVKM come from the germline V gene. Using reference TRBV28 and TRBJ1-1 for the parts outside the CDR3, the full variable domain is DVKVTQSSRYLVKRTGEKVFLECVQDMDHENMFWYRQDPGLGLRLIYFSYDVKMKEKGDIPEGYSVSREKKERFSLILESASTNQTSMYLCASSFTGTGGRTEAFFGQGTRLTVV.

The J gene is TRBJ1-4, the V gene TRBV7-9; 8 nucleotides align to TRBD1. Trimming took 3 bases from V and 5 from J; bases not matched to a gene: 11. Germline values: CDR1 SEHNR, CDR2 FQNEAQ (reference sequence). The CDR3 covers 17 residues. The CDR3 nucleotides are TGTGCCAGCAGCTTTCTGGCAGGGGGCCATTCCAATGAAAAACTGTTTTTT. This codes for CASSFLAGGHSNEKLFF.

This clonotype was counted only a few times. V gene TRBV5-1 combines with J gene TRBJ2-7; possibly TRBD1 or TRBD2 for D (5 bases each). V was clipped by 2 bases and J by 6 bases, with 18 bases between them. CDR1 is SGHRS and CDR2 is YFSETQ in the germline V gene. The CDR3 spans 15 residues. In nucleotides, the CDR3 is TGCGCCAGCAGCTTTGGGACGGTGGCGGGCGCCGAGCAGTACTTC. Its translation: CASSFGTVAGAEQYF.

This clonotype occurred many times. The V and J genes are TRBV27 and TRBJ2-1, with no clear D. The V end lost 1 base, the J end lost 5 bases, and 9 bases lay between the germline ends. This CDR3 comprises 14 residues. Germline values: CDR1 MNHEY, CDR2 SMNVEV (reference sequence). DNA of the CDR3: TGTGCCAGCAGTTTATTATTGTCGGACAATGAGCAGTTCTTC. Translated: CASSLLLSDNEQFF.

The chain has TRBV28 and TRBJ2-7, with 12 bases matching TRBD2. This CDR3 comprises 16 residues. Trimming at V came to 2 bases and at J to 3 bases, leaving 5 bases not matched to a gene. Germline V gene sequence: CDR1 MDHEN, CDR2 SYDVKM. CDR3 sequence: CASSLRGLAGLYEQYF. CDR3 coding DNA: TGTGCCAGCAGTTTAAGGGGACTAGCGGGCCTCTACGAGCAGTACTTC.